Only one count was recorded for the clone carrying this T cell receptor (beta chain). The antigen is unknown. This record belongs to a study of radiation and T cells in renal cell carcinoma. Study results and limitations: Baseline intratumoral clonotype presence is unknown without pretreatment biopsies. From baseline, blood top tumor clonotypes peaked at 2 weeks post-radiation.

Time point described: blood 4 weeks post-SBRT, at nephrectomy. Treatment: 15 Gy SBRT to primary tumor, nephrectomy 4 weeks later. Nephrectomy followed 15 Gy stereotactic body radiation by 4 weeks. The patient's renal cell carcinoma had clear cell pathology. Profiled with immunoSEQ multiplex PCR; TCRdb holds only in-frame clones, not every one. There are about 62,000 clones in the sample; 70% to 80% occur only once, and more than 6.5% lies in the top ten. The V end was cut by 5 bases, the J end by 3 bases, with 10 bases between. The CDR3 length is 13 residues. From germline, CDR1 is SGHVS and CDR2 FNYEAQ.

The sequenced sample was blood, obtained from a patient whose treatment included radiotherapy and nephrectomy. The source of this sequence is a man in his fifties or sixties with renal cell carcinoma. The chain has TRBV7-6 and TRBJ1-1, with TRBD1 as a possible D gene (5 bases). CDR3 sequence reads: CASSPDRYTEAFF. The CDR3 DNA reads TGTGCCAGCAGCCCCGACAGATACACTGAAGCTTTCTTT.